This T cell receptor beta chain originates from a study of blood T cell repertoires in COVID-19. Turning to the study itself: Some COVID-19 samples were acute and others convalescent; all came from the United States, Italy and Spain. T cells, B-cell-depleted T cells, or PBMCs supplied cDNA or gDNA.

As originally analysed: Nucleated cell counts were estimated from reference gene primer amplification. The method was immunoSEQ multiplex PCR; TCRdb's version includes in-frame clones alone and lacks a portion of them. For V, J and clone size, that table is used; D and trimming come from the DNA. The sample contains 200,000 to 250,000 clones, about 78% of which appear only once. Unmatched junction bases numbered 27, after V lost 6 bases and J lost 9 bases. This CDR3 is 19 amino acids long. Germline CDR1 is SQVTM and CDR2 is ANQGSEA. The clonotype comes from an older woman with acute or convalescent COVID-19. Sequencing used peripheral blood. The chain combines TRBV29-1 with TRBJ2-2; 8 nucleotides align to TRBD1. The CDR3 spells CSVGRQGLLPPKRRRELFF. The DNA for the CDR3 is TGCAGCGTAGGGAGACAGGGGCTCCTACCACCCAAACGTCGAAGGGAGCTGTTTTTT.